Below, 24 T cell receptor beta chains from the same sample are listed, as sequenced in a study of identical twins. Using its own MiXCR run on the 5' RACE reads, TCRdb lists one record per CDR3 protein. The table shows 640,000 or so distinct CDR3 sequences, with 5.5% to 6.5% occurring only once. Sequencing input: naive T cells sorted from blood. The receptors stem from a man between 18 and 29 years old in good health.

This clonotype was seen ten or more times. The CDR3 DNA is TGTGCCAGCTTGGGAGTTCCGGACACTGAAGCTTTCTTT. Amino acids: CASLGVPDTEAFF. The chain combines TRBV2 with TRBJ1-1; D unresolved. Germline loops: CDR1 SNHLY, CDR2 FYNNEI. The V end lost 8 bases, the J end lost 3 bases, and 13 bases lay between the germline ends. CDR3 length: 13 residues.

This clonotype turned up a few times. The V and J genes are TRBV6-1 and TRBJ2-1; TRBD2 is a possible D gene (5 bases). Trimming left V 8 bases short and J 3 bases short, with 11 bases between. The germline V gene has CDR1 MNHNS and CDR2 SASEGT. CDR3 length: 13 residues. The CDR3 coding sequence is TGTGCCAGCTTCCGGGAAGTCTACAATGAGCAGTTCTTC. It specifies CASFREVYNEQFF.

This CDR3 reads CASSPGWQGISYEQYF. The DNA of the CDR3 is TGCGCCAGCAGCCCGGGATGGCAGGGAATCTCCTACGAGCAGTACTTC. The chain employs TRBV5-1 and TRBJ2-7; D possibly matches TRBD1 or TRBD2 (5 bases each). The CDR3 loop spans 16 amino acids. From germline, CDR1 is SGHRS and CDR2 YFSETQ. The V end was cut by 4 bases, the J end by 0 bases, with 17 bases between.

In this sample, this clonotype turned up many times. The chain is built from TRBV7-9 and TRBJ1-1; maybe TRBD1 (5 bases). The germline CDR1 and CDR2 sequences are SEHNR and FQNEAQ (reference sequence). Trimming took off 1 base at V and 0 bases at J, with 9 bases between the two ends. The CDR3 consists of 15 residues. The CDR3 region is CASSLGPGVNTEAFF. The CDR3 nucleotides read TGTGCCAGCAGCTTAGGTCCGGGGGTGAACACTGAAGCTTTCTTT.

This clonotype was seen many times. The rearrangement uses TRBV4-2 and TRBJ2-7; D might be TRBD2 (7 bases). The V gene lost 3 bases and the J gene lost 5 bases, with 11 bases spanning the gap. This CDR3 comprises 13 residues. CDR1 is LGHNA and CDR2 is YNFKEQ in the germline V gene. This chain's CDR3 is CASSHGGQDEQYF. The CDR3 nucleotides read TGTGCCAGCAGCCACGGGGGGCAGGACGAGCAGTACTTC.

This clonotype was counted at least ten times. For the CDR3, the DNA is TGTGCCAGCAGTTACTACAGGGAGACTGAAGCTTTCTTT. Protein: CASSYYRETEAFF. The rearrangement uses TRBV6-6 and TRBJ1-1, with D perhaps matching TRBD1 (6 bases). The CDR3 runs 13 residues. From germline, CDR1 is MNHNY and CDR2 SVGAGI (reference sequence). Trimming shortened V by 1 base and J by 5 bases, and 8 bases separated the two germline ends.

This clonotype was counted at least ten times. The CDR3 spells CSVSGRALDTQYF. The CDR3 coding sequence is TGCAGCGTTAGCGGGAGGGCCTTAGATACGCAGTATTTT. The chain combines TRBV29-1 with TRBJ2-3, with 10 bases lining up with TRBD2. The CDR3 is made up of 13 amino acids. V gave up 5 bases and J gave up 5 bases; unmatched junction bases: 4. Per the germline V gene, CDR1 is SQVTM and CDR2 is ANQGSEA.

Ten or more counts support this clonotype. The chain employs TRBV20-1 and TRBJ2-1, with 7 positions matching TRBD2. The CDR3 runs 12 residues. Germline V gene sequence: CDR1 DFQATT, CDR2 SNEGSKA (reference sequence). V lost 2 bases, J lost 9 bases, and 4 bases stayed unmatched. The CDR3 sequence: CSARSSGLEQFF. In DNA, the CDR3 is TGCAGTGCTAGATCTAGCGGTCTTGAGCAGTTCTTC.

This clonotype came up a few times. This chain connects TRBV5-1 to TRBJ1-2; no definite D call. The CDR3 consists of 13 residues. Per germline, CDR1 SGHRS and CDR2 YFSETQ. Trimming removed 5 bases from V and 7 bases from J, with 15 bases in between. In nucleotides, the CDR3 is TGCGCCAGCAGGGACTCCTTGGCTTTTGGCTACACCTTC. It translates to CASRDSLAFGYTF.

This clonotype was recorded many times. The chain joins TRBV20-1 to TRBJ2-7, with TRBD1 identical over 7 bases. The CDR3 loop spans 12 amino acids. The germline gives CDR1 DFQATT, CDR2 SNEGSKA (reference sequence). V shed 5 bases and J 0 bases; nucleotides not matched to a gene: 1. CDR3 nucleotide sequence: TGCAGTGCTGACAGGGTCTCCTACGAGCAGTACTTC. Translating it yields CSADRVSYEQYF.

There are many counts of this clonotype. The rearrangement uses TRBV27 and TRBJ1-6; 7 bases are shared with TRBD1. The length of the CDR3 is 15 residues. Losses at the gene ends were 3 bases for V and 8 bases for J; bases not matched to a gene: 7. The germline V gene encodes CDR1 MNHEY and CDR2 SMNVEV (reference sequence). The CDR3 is CASSFFDRADSPLHF. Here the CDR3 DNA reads TGTGCCAGCAGTTTTTTCGACAGGGCGGATTCACCCCTCCACTTT.

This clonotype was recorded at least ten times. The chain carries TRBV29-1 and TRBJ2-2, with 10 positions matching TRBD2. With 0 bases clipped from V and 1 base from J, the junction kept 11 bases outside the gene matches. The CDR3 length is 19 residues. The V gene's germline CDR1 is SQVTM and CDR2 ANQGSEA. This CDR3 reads CSVEDPGTSDSKNTGELFF. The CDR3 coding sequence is TGCAGCGTTGAAGACCCCGGGACTAGCGACTCGAAGAACACCGGGGAGCTGTTTTTT.

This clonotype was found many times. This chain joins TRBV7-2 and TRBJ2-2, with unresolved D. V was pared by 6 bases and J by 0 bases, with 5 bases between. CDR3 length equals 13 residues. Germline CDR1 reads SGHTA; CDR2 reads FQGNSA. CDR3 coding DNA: TGTGCCAGCAGGGATGCGAACACCGGGGAGCTGTTTTTT. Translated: CASRDANTGELFF.

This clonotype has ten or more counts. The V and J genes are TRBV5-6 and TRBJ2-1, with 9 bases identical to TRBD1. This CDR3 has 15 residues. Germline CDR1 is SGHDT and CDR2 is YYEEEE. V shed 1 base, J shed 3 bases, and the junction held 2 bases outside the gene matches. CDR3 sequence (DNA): TGTGCCAGCAGCTTGTGGGACAGGGTCTACAATGAGCAGTTCTTC. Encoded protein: CASSLWDRVYNEQFF.

The CDR3 nucleotides are TGTGCCAGCAGTGAAACTAGCGGGAGCAGGCACGAGCAGTACTTC. Amino acid sequence: CASSETSGSRHEQYF. V and J are TRBV25-1 and TRBJ2-7; TRBD2 agrees at 11 bases. Germline CDR1 MGHDK, CDR2 SYGVNS. CDR3 length equals 15 residues. The V segment lost 2 bases and the J segment 5 bases; nucleotides outside the gene matches: 5.

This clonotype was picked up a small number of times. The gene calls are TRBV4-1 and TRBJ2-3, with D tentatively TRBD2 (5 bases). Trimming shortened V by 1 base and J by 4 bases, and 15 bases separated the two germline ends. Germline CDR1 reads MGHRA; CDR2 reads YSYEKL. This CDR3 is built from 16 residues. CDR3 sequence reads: CASSQGKGFSADTQYF. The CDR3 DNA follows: TGCGCCAGCAGCCAAGGGAAGGGATTTAGCGCAGATACGCAGTATTTT.

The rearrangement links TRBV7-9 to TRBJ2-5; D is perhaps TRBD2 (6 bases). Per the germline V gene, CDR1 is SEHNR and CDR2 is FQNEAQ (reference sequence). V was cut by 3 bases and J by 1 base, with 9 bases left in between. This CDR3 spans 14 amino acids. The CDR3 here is CASSLPEGQETQYF. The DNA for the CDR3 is TGTGCCAGCAGCTTGCCGGAGGGCCAAGAGACCCAGTACTTC.

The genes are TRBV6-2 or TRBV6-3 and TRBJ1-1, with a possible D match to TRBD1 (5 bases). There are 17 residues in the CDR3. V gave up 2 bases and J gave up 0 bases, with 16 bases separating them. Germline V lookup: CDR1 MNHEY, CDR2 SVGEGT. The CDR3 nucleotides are TGTGCCAGCAGTTACGCATTCTCAAGGGGAGTGAACACTGAAGCTTTCTTT. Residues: CASSYAFSRGVNTEAFF.

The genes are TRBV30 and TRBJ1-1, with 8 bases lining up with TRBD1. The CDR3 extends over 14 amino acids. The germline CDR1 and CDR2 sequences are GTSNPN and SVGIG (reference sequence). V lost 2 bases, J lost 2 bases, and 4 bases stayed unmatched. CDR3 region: CAWSTGGINTEAFF. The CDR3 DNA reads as TGTGCCTGGAGTACAGGGGGGATAAACACTGAAGCTTTCTTT. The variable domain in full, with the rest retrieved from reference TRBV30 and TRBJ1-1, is SQTIHQWPATLVQPVGSPLSLECTVEGTSNPNLYWYRQAAGRGLQLLFYSVGIGQISSEVPQNLSASRPQDRQFILSSKKLLLSDSGFYLCAWSTGGINTEAFFGQGTRLTVV.

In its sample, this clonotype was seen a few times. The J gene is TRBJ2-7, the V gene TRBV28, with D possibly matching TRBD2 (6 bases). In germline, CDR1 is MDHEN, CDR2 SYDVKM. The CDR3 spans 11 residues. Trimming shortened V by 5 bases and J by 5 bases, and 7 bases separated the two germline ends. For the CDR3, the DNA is TGTGCCAGCAGTCGGAGGGACGAGCAGTACTTC. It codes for CASSRRDEQYF.

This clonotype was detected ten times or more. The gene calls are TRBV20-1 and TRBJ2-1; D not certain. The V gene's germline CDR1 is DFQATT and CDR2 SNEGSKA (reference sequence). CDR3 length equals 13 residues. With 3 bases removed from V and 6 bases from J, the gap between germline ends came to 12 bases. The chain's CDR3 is CSASISVVNEQFF. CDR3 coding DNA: TGCAGTGCTAGTATATCCGTTGTCAATGAGCAGTTCTTC.

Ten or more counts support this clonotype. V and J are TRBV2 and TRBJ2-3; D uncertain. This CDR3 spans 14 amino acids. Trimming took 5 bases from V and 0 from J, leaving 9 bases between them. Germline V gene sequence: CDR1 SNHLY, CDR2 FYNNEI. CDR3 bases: TGTGCCAGCAGTCGACGACTCAGCACAGATACGCAGTATTTT. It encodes CASSRRLSTDTQYF.

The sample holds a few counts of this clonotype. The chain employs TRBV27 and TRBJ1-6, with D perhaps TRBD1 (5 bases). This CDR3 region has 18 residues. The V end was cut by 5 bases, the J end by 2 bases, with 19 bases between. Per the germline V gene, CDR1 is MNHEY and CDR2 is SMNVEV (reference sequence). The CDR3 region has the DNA TGTGCCAGCAGTCAGGCACCTATGGGGCTGCCCTATAATTCACCCCTCCACTTT. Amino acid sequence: CASSQAPMGLPYNSPLHF.

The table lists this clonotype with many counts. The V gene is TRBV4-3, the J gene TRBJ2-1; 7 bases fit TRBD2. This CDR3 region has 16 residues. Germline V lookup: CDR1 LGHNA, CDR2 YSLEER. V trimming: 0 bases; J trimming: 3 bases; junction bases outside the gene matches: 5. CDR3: CASSQDGSSGYNEQFF. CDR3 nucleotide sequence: TGCGCCAGCAGCCAAGATGGATCTAGCGGCTACAATGAGCAGTTCTTC.